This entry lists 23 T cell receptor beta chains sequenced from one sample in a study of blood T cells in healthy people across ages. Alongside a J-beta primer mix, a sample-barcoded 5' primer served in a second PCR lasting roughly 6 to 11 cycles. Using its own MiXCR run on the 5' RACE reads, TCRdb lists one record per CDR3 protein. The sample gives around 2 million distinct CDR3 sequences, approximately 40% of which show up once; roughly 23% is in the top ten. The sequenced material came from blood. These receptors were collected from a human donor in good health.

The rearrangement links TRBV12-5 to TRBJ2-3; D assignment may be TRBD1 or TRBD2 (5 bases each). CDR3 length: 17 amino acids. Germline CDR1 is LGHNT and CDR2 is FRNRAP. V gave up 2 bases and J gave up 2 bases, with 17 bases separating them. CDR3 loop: CASGLTRGDSDTDTQYF. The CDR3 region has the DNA TGTGCTAGTGGTTTGACCCGAGGGGATTCGGACACAGATACGCAGTATTTT.

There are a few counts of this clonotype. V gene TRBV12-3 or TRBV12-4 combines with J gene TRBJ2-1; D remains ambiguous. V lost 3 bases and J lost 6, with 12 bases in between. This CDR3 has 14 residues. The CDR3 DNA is TGTGCCAGCAGTTTCCTTACGGGCCGCAATGAGCAGTTCTTC. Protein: CASSFLTGRNEQFF.

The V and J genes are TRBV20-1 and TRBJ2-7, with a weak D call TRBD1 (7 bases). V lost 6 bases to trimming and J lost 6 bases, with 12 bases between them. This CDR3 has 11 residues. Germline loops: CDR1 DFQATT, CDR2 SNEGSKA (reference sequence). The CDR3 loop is CSAPGGSEQYF. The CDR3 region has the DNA TGCAGTGCCCCAGGGGGGTCCGAGCAGTACTTC.

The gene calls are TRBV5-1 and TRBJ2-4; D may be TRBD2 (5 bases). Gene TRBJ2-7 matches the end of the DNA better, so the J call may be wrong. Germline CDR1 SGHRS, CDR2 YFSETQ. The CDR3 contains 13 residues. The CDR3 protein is CASSLRRNYEQYF. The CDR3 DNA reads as TGCGCCAGCAGCTTGAGGAGGAACTACGAGCAGTACTTC.

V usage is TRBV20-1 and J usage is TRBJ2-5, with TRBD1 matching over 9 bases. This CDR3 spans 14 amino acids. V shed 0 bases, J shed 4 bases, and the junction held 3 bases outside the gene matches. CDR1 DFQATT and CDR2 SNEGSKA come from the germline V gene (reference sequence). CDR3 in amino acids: CSARDLGQGETQYF. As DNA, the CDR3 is TGCAGTGCTAGAGATCTGGGACAGGGAGAGACCCAGTACTTC.

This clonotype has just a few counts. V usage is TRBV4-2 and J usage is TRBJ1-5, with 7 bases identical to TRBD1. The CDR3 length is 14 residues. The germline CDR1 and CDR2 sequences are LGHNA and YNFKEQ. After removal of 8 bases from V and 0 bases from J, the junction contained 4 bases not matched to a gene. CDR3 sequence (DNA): TGTGCCAGCGGACAGGCGTTTAGCAATCAGCCCCAGCATTTT. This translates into CASGQAFSNQPQHF.

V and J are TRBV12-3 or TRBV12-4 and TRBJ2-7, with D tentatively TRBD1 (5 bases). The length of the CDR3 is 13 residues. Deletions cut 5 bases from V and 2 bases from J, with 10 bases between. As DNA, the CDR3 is TGTGCCAGCAGTCCGGCGACAGCCTACGAGCAGTACTTC. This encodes CASSPATAYEQYF.

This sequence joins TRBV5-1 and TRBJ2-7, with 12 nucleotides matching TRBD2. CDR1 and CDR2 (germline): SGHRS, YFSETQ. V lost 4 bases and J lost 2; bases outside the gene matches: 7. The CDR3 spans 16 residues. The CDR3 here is CASSPTASGGAYEQYF. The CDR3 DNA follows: TGCGCCAGCAGCCCCACCGCTAGCGGGGGGGCCTACGAGCAGTACTTC.

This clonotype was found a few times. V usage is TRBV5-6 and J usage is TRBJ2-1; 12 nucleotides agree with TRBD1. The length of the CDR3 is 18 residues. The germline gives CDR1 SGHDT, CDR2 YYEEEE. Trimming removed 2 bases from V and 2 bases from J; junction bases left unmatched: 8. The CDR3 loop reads CASSFRDRGRVPYNEQFF. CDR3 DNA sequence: TGTGCCAGCAGCTTCCGGGACAGGGGGCGGGTCCCCTACAATGAGCAGTTCTTC. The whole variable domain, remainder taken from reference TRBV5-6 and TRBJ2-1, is DAGVTQSPTHLIKTRGQQVTLRCSPKSGHDTVSWYQQALGQGPQFIFQYYEEEERQRGNFPDRFSGHQFPNYSSELNVNALLLGDSALYLCASSFRDRGRVPYNEQFFGPGTRLTVL.

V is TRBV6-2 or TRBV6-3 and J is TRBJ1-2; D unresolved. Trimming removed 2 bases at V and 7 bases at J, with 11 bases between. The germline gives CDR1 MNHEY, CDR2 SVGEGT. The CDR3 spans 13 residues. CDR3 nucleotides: TGTGCCAGCAGTTACACAGATGAGGTTGGCTACACCTTC. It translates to CASSYTDEVGYTF.

The chain's CDR3 is CSARSHENTGELFF. CDR3 in DNA: TGCAGTGCTAGGTCACACGAGAACACCGGGGAGCTGTTTTTT. V gene TRBV20-1 combines with J gene TRBJ2-2; the D is unclear. This CDR3 region has 14 residues. V lost 3 bases to trimming and J lost 1 base, with 9 bases between them. In germline, CDR1 is DFQATT, CDR2 SNEGSKA (reference sequence).

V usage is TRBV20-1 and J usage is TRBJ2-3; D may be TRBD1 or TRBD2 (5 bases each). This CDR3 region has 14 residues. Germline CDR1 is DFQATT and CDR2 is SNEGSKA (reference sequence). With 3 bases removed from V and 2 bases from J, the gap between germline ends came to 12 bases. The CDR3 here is CSASLMGVTDTQYF. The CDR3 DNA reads TGCAGTGCTAGCCTGATGGGGGTCACAGATACGCAGTATTTT.

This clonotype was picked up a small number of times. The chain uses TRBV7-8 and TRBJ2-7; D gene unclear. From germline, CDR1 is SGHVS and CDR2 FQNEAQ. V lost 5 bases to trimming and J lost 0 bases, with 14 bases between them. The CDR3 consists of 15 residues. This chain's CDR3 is CASSPRRLSSYEQYF. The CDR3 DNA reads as TGTGCCAGCAGCCCTAGGCGTCTTAGCTCCTACGAGCAGTACTTC.

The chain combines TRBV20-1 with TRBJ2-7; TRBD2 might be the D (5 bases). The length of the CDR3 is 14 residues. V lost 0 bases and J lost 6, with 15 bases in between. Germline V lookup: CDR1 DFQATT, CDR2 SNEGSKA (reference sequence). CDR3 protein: CSARDRRGSVEQYF. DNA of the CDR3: TGCAGTGCTAGAGATCGCCGGGGTTCGGTCGAGCAGTACTTC.

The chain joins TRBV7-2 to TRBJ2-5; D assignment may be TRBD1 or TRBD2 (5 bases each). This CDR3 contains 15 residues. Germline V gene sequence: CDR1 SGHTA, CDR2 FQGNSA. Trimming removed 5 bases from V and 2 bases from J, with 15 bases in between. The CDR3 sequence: CASSLSGTEQETQYF. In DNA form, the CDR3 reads TGTGCCAGCAGCCTCTCTGGGACGGAGCAAGAGACCCAGTACTTC.

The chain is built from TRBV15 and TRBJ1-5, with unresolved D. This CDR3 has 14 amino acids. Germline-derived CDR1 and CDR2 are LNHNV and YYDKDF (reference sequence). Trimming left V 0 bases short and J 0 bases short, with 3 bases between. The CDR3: CATSRDYSNQPQHF. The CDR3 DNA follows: TGTGCCACCAGCAGAGATTATAGCAATCAGCCCCAGCATTTT.

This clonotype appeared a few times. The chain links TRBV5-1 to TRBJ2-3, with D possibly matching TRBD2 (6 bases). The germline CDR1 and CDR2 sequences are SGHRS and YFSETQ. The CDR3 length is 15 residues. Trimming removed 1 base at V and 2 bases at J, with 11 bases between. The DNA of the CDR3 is TGCGCCAGCAGCTTGACGGGGGTCGACACAGATACGCAGTATTTT. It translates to CASSLTGVDTDTQYF.

CDR3 sequence (DNA): TGCAGTGTTGAGACAAGGGGGACTTACGAGCAGTACTTC. Translated, it gives CSVETRGTYEQYF. V and J are TRBV20-1 and TRBJ2-7; TRBD1 or TRBD2 may be the D gene (6 bases each). This CDR3 has 13 amino acids. Germline CDR1 DFQATT, CDR2 SNEGSKA (reference sequence). With 7 bases removed from V and 4 bases from J, the gap between germline ends came to 17 bases.

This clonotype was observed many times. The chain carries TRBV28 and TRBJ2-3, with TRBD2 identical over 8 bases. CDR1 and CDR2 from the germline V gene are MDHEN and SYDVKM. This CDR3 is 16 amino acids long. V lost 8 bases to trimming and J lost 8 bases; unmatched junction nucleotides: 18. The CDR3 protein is CASAKGWGTLAGTQYF. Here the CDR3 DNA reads TGTGCCAGCGCTAAGGGATGGGGCACCCTAGCGGGTACGCAGTATTTT.

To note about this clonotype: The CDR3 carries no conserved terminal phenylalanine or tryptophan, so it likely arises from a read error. In nucleotides, the CDR3 is TGTGCCAGCAGCTTCGACAGTAAGGCCGAGCAGTACTGC. Residues: CASSFDSKAEQYC. This chain joins TRBV7-2 and TRBJ2-7; D is possibly TRBD1 (5 bases). Germline-derived CDR1 and CDR2 are SGHTA and FQGNSA. The CDR3 sequence is 13 residues long. V was clipped by 3 bases and J by 6 bases, with 12 bases between them.

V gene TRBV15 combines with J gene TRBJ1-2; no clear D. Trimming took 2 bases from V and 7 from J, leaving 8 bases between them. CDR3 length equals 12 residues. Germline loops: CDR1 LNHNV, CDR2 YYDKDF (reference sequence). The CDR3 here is CATSRRDGGYTF. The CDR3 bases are TGTGCCACCAGCAGACGGGATGGTGGCTACACCTTC.

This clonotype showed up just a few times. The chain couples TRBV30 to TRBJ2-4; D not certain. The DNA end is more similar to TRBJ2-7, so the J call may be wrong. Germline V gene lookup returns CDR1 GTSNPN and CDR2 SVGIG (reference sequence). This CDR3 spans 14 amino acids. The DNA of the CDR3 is TGTGCCTGGGGAGACACCCACAAGGACTACGAGCAGTACTTC. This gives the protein CAWGDTHKDYEQYF.

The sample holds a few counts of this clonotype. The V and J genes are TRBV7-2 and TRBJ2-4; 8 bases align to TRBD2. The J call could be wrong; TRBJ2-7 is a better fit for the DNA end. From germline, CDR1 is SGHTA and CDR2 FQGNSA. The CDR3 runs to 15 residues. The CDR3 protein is CASSLETSGTYEQYF. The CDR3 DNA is TGTGCCAGCAGCTTAGAAACTAGCGGCACCTACGAGCAGTACTTC.